One and the same sample provided the 21 T cell receptor beta chains below, sequenced in a study of T-cell reconstitution after alpha-beta-depleted transplantation in children. Library preparation (for TCRbeta) was performed with unique molecular identifiers. MiXCR was run by TCRdb on the PCR reads, yielding one entry per CDR3 protein. The sample contains 500,000 or so distinct CDR3 sequences, approximately 32% of which appear only once. The specimen comprised PBMCs from the stem cell graft donor, sampled from the stem cell graft. These receptors originate from a human donor who donated a stem cell graft to a child with aplastic anemia.

This clonotype turned up a few times. The J gene is TRBJ2-3, the V gene TRBV6-5; 10 bases agree with TRBD1. CDR3 length: 14 residues. The V gene end was trimmed by 2 bases and the J gene end by 5 bases; junction bases not matched to a gene: 1. The germline V gene encodes CDR1 MNHEY and CDR2 SVGAGI. CDR3 sequence (DNA): TGTGCCAGCAGTTACGACAGGGGGCAAGATACGCAGTATTTT. Its protein product is CASSYDRGQDTQYF.

This clonotype was detected only a few times. V gene TRBV12-3 or TRBV12-4 combines with J gene TRBJ2-7; 8 bases are a match to TRBD1. The trim removed 2 bases at V and 6 bases at J, leaving 9 bases unmatched. The CDR3 spans 15 residues. CDR3 in DNA: TGTGCCAGCAGTTTATCGGCAGGGGGCATCGGCGAGCAGTACTTC. It specifies CASSLSAGGIGEQYF.

The chain couples TRBV29-1 to TRBJ1-2; D remains unclear. The ends were cut back, 1 base at V and 3 bases at J, with 12 bases in the middle. This CDR3 is built from 14 residues. Germline V gives CDR1 SQVTM, CDR2 ANQGSEA. In nucleotides, the CDR3 is TGCAGCGTTGAAGGGCCGAACCGGTACTATGGCTACACCTTC. It codes for CSVEGPNRYYGYTF.

This chain joins TRBV20-1 and TRBJ2-5; D may correspond to TRBD1 or TRBD2 (5 bases each). V lost 3 bases to trimming and J lost 7 bases, with 15 bases between them. Germline loops: CDR1 DFQATT, CDR2 SNEGSKA (reference sequence). The CDR3 covers 13 residues. The DNA of the CDR3 is TGCAGTGCTAGCCCGGGACCTATGGGGACCCAGTACTTC. It yields the protein CSASPGPMGTQYF.

This clonotype has more than one count but fewer than ten. The J gene is TRBJ2-3, the V gene TRBV7-2; 7 bases are shared with TRBD2. Germline V gives CDR1 SGHTA, CDR2 FQGNSA. This CDR3 is 14 amino acids long. V gave up 8 bases and J gave up 5 bases; unmatched junction bases: 10. CDR3 nucleotides: TGTGCCAGCTACGTGGGAGGGCCCTTAGATACGCAGTATTTT. Translating gives CASYVGGPLDTQYF.

The V gene is TRBV20-1, the J gene TRBJ1-1; D gene ambiguous. Deletions cut 6 bases from V and 1 base from J, with 9 bases between. The length of the CDR3 is 12 residues. Germline V lookup: CDR1 DFQATT, CDR2 SNEGSKA (reference sequence). The CDR3 coding sequence is TGCAGTGCGGTACAAGCGAACACTGAAGCTTTCTTT. Protein product: CSAVQANTEAFF.

This clonotype was found a few times. The J gene is TRBJ1-3, the V gene TRBV5-1, with TRBD1 matching 10 bases. Germline V gives CDR1 SGHRS, CDR2 YFSETQ. This CDR3 comprises 17 residues. With 4 bases clipped from V and 2 bases from J, the junction kept 9 bases outside the gene matches. The CDR3 is CASSPSGTGATGNTIYF. The DNA for the CDR3 is TGCGCCAGCAGCCCGTCCGGGACAGGGGCAACTGGAAACACCATATATTTT.

This clonotype was seen a few times. The chain joins TRBV11-2 to TRBJ2-3; D is unclear. This CDR3 spans 15 amino acids. Germline V CDR1 and CDR2: SGHAT, FQNNGV. The germline V and J ends were trimmed by 5 bases and 0 bases, with 12 bases remaining between them. The CDR3 spells CASSAKQSSTDTQYF. The CDR3 nucleotides read TGTGCCAGCAGCGCCAAACAGAGTAGCACAGATACGCAGTATTTT.

The V call is TRBV4-3, the J call TRBJ1-5; D unresolved. Trimming cost V 0 bases and J 1 base, with 10 bases left between them. The CDR3 is made up of 16 amino acids. From germline, CDR1 is LGHNA and CDR2 YSLEER. CDR3 coding DNA: TGCGCCAGCAGCCAAGATTTGACGGCCAGCAATCAGCCCCAGCATTTT. Protein: CASSQDLTASNQPQHF.

Only a few counts were recorded for this clonotype. J is TRBJ1-2 and V is TRBV11-1; D not certain. In germline, CDR1 is SGHAT, CDR2 FQDESV (reference sequence). The V gene lost 3 bases and the J gene lost 4 bases, with 24 bases spanning the gap. This CDR3 contains 18 residues. The CDR3 is CASSLGISGPAASYGYTF. The CDR3 bases are TGTGCCAGCAGCTTGGGGATTTCGGGCCCAGCCGCCTCCTATGGCTACACCTTC. Drawing the rest from reference TRBV11-1 and TRBJ1-2, the complete variable domain is EAEVAQSPRYKITEKSQAVAFWCDPISGHATLYWYRQILGQGPELLVQFQDESVVDDSQLPKDRFSAERLKGVDSTLKIQPAELGDSAMYLCASSLGISGPAASYGYTFGSGTRLTVV.

This clonotype showed up just a few times. The V gene is TRBV6-2 or TRBV6-3, the J gene TRBJ2-1; either TRBD1 or TRBD2 may supply D (5 bases each). The germline gives CDR1 MNHEY, CDR2 SVGEGT. The V and J ends lost 2 bases and 0 bases respectively, with 11 bases between them. The CDR3 has 16 residues. The CDR3 region has the DNA TGTGCCAGCAGTTACGACGGGACCCACTCCTACAATGAGCAGTTCTTC. Translation gives CASSYDGTHSYNEQFF.

This clonotype was detected only a few times. V is TRBV20-1 and J is TRBJ2-1, with 9 bases aligning to TRBD2. The CDR3 length is 16 residues. CDR1 DFQATT and CDR2 SNEGSKA come from the germline V gene (reference sequence). After removal of 5 bases from V and 6 bases from J, the junction contained 14 bases not matched to a gene. The CDR3 sequence: CSAQNPLAGGPNEQFF. In nucleotides, the CDR3 is TGCAGTGCTCAGAACCCCCTGGCGGGAGGGCCCAATGAGCAGTTCTTC.

J is TRBJ2-3 and V is TRBV20-1, with TRBD2 as a possible D gene (5 bases). V lost 0 bases and J 0 bases, leaving 16 bases between the germline ends. CDR3 size: 17 residues. Per the germline V gene, CDR1 is DFQATT and CDR2 is SNEGSKA (reference sequence). CDR3 amino acids: CSARDGKRNTSTDTQYF. In nucleotides, the CDR3 is TGCAGTGCTAGAGATGGAAAGCGGAACACTAGCACAGATACGCAGTATTTT.

As regards this clonotype: The junction does not match germline at one end; this may be a read error. V gene TRBV5-1 combines with J gene TRBJ2-3; D tentatively fits TRBD1 or TRBD2 (5 bases each). Germline values: CDR1 SGHRS, CDR2 YFSETQ. This CDR3 has 14 residues. This chain's CDR3 is CASSPGTGTDTQYF. As DNA, the CDR3 is TGTGCCAGCAGCCCCGGGACGGGTACAGATACGCAGTATTTT.

The chain couples TRBV30 to TRBJ1-1; 8 nucleotides match TRBD1. The CDR3 extends over 14 amino acids. The germline V gene encodes CDR1 GTSNPN and CDR2 SVGIG (reference sequence). V lost 1 base, J lost 4 bases, and 5 bases stayed unmatched. The CDR3 is CAWSDGRGPTEAFF. Written as DNA, the CDR3 is TGTGCCTGGAGTGACGGCAGGGGGCCCACTGAAGCTTTCTTT.

Only a few counts were recorded for this clonotype. J is TRBJ2-1 and V is TRBV7-2, with 9 bases aligning to TRBD2. CDR3 length: 15 amino acids. The V segment lost 1 base and the J segment 6 bases; nucleotides outside the gene matches: 4. Germline CDR1 and CDR2: SGHTA and FQGNSA. CDR3 residues: CASSLGTSVGNEQFF. Written as DNA, the CDR3 is TGTGCCAGCAGCTTAGGGACTAGCGTGGGCAATGAGCAGTTCTTC.

The J gene is TRBJ2-7, the V gene TRBV7-2, with a possible D match to TRBD1 (6 bases). With 5 bases removed from V and 0 bases from J, the gap between germline ends came to 11 bases. Germline V gene sequence: CDR1 SGHTA, CDR2 FQGNSA. The CDR3 runs 14 residues. Here the CDR3 reads CASSPQTGSYEQYF. The CDR3, as DNA: TGTGCCAGCAGCCCCCAGACAGGCTCCTACGAGCAGTACTTC.

This clonotype was recorded a few times. The gene calls are TRBV12-3 or TRBV12-4 and TRBJ1-3; the D gene is possibly TRBD1 (5 bases). This CDR3 has 13 residues. The V end lost 4 bases, the J end lost 2 bases, and 6 bases lay between the germline ends. In nucleotides, the CDR3 is TGTGCCAGCAGTTGGGGGGCTGGAAACACCATATATTTT. As protein: CASSWGAGNTIYF.

This clonotype has a handful of counts. V gene TRBV29-1 combines with J gene TRBJ2-1; no clear D gene. Looked up from germline, CDR1 is SQVTM and CDR2 is ANQGSEA. V shed 7 bases and J shed 9 bases, with 19 bases lying between them. The CDR3 spans 13 residues. CDR3 sequence: CSARDGPDSEQFF. The CDR3 DNA reads as TGCAGCGCCCGAGACGGCCCGGATAGTGAGCAGTTCTTC.

This clonotype was found a few times. The J gene is TRBJ2-7, the V gene TRBV29-1; 7 nucleotides match TRBD2. This CDR3 spans 13 amino acids. The ends lost 2 bases at V and 0 bases at J; junction bases unmatched: 1. Germline values: CDR1 SQVTM, CDR2 ANQGSEA. The CDR3 reads CSVESGASYEQYF. The CDR3, as DNA: TGCAGCGTTGAAAGCGGGGCCTCCTACGAGCAGTACTTC.

This rearrangement joins TRBV5-1 to TRBJ2-7, with D hard to call. V gave up 5 bases and J gave up 6 bases, with 15 bases separating them. Looked up from germline, CDR1 is SGHRS and CDR2 is YFSETQ. The CDR3 consists of 13 residues. The CDR3 nucleotides are TGCGCCAGCAGTTCGACTCGACCGGGCGAGCAGTACTTC. Its protein is CASSSTRPGEQYF. The variable domain in full, with the rest retrieved from reference TRBV5-1 and TRBJ2-7, is KAGVTQTPRYLIKTRGQQVTLSCSPISGHRSVSWYQQTPGQGLQFLFEYFSETQRNKGNFPGRFSGRQFSNSRSEMNVSTLELGDSALYLCASSSTRPGEQYFGPGTRLTVT.